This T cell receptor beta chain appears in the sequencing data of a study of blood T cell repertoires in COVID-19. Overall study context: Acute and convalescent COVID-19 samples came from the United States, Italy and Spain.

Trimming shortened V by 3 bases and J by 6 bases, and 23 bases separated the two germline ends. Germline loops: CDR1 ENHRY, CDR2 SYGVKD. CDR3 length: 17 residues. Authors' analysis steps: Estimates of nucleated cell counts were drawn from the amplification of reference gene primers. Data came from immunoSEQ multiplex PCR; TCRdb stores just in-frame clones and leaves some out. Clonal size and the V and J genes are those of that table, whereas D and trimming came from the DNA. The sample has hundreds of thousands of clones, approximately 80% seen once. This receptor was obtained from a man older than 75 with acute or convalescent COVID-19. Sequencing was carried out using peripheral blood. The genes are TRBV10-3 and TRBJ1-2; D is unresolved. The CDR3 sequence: CAISDNRRAGHLDGYTF. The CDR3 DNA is TGTGCCATCAGTGATAACCGGAGGGCAGGCCATTTGGATGGCTACACCTTC.